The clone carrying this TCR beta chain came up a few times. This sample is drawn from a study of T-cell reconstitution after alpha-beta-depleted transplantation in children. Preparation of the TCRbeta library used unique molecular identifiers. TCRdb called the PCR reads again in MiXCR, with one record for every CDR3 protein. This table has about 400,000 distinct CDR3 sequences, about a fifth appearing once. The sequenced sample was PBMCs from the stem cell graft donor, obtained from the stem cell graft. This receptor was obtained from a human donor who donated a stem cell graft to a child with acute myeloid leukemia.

The CDR3 is CASSPTRGYEQYF. The CDR3 coding sequence is TGTGCCAGCAGTCCTACTAGGGGCTACGAGCAGTACTTC. V usage is TRBV12-3 or TRBV12-4 and J usage is TRBJ2-7, with D perhaps matching TRBD1 or TRBD2 (5 bases each). The CDR3 contains 13 residues. V lost 5 bases to trimming and J lost 3 bases, with 11 bases between them.